Listed here are 10 T cell receptor beta chains from one sample, sequenced in a study of human T cells and chemical hapten exposure. TCRdb fed the RACE reads into MiXCR, producing one record per CDR3 protein. The sample shows 150,000 to 200,000 distinct CDR3 sequences, more than 12% of them seen only once. Time point: patch test 1, 2 weeks after DPC sensitization. Treatment noted: therapeutic diphenylcyclopropenone sensitization with weekly scalp DPC. Sequencing was performed on whole blood, taken in connection with sensitization to the hapten diphenylcyclopropenone (DPC). The source of these receptors is a woman aged 25-40 years with alopecia areata. Some clones in this sample may be carry-over from other donors' samples.

The chain links TRBV25-1 to TRBJ1-1; D unresolved. Trimming removed 7 bases from V and 2 bases from J, with 11 bases in between. The CDR3 spans 13 residues. The germline gives CDR1 MGHDK, CDR2 SYGVNS. In DNA form, the CDR3 reads TGTGCCAGCACCTCACCGGCTAACACTGAAGCTTTCTTT. It encodes CASTSPANTEAFF.

The chain joins TRBV27 to TRBJ2-7; TRBD2 is a possible D gene (7 bases). CDR1 is MNHEY, CDR2 SMNVEV, per germline (reference sequence). Trimming took 5 bases from V and 1 from J, leaving 18 bases between them. CDR3 length: 16 amino acids. DNA for the CDR3: TGTGCCAGCAGTGGGGAGCGCGGGGGCCTGTCCTACGAGCAGTACTTC. The encoded protein is CASSGERGGLSYEQYF.

The CDR3 here is CAISDVASRDEQFF. CDR3 DNA: TGTGCCATCAGTGATGTCGCTAGCAGGGATGAGCAGTTCTTC. This sequence joins TRBV10-3 and TRBJ2-1; D assignment may be TRBD1 or TRBD2 (5 bases each). Per the germline V gene, CDR1 is ENHRY and CDR2 is SYGVKD. V was trimmed by 3 bases and J by 8 bases, leaving 14 bases between them. The CDR3 is 14 residues long.

This clonotype occurred many times. At one end, the junction sequence differs from germline, possibly due to a read error. The chain carries TRBV11-2 and TRBJ1-6; D call uncertain. Germline V CDR1 and CDR2: SGHAT, FQNNGV. The CDR3 sequence is 14 residues long. CDR3 sequence: CASSLVGSNTPLHF. CDR3 coding DNA: TGTGCCAGTTCGCTGGTGGGCAGTAATACACCCCTCCACTTT.

This clonotype was detected a few times. V usage is TRBV7-8 and J usage is TRBJ2-2; D unclear. The V end lost 5 bases, the J end lost 5 bases, and 12 bases lay between the germline ends. Germline loops: CDR1 SGHVS, CDR2 FQNEAQ. The CDR3 extends over 14 amino acids. Written as DNA, the CDR3 is TGTGCCAGCAGCCCCCGTAGTACTACCGGGGAGCTGTTTTTT. Its protein is CASSPRSTTGELFF.

This clonotype has a handful of counts. This chain connects TRBV20-1 to TRBJ2-5, with 10 bases identical to TRBD1. Germline V gene sequence: CDR1 DFQATT, CDR2 SNEGSKA (reference sequence). CDR3 length: 15 residues. The V and J ends lost 6 bases and 5 bases, in that order; junction bases with no gene match: 12. CDR3 nucleotides: TGCAGTGCACTAGACAGGGGGCGCAACCGGGAGACCCAGTACTTC. This encodes CSALDRGRNRETQYF.

The chain joins TRBV3-1 to TRBJ1-2; 8 bases match TRBD1. J gave up 8 bases and V 0 bases, and 5 bases lay outside the gene matches. Germline values: CDR1 LGHDT, CDR2 YNNKEL (reference sequence). The CDR3 sequence is 14 residues long. The CDR3: CASSQEGQAQGYTF. CDR3 DNA sequence: TGTGCCAGCAGCCAAGAGGGACAGGCTCAGGGCTACACCTTC.

This clonotype was seen many times. The chain uses TRBV20-1 and TRBJ2-1; the D gene is possibly TRBD1 (5 bases). This CDR3 comprises 13 residues. Germline V lookup: CDR1 DFQATT, CDR2 SNEGSKA (reference sequence). Between the trimmed V and J ends, which lost 6 bases and 4 bases, there was a span of 13 bases. For the CDR3, the DNA is TGCAGTGCCGCCCGGCCAGGGTACAATGAGCAGTTCTTC. Translated, it gives CSAARPGYNEQFF.

At least ten counts were recorded for this clonotype. The chain recombines TRBV19 with TRBJ2-5, with 7 bases that match TRBD1. This CDR3 region has 15 residues. The V and J ends lost 5 bases and 4 bases, in that order; junction bases with no gene match: 10. CDR1 is LNHDA, CDR2 SQIVND, per germline (reference sequence). The CDR3, as DNA: TGTGCCAGTAGTGAAACCCCGGACAGGCGAGAGACCCAGTACTTC. It encodes CASSETPDRRETQYF.

This clonotype was seen only a few times. This rearrangement joins TRBV12-3 or TRBV12-4 to TRBJ2-2, with unresolved D. V lost 2 bases, J lost 7 bases, and 11 bases lay in between. CDR3 length: 14 amino acids. This chain's CDR3 is CASSLTVGNGELFF. The DNA for the CDR3 is TGTGCCAGCAGTTTAACCGTGGGGAACGGGGAGCTGTTTTTT.